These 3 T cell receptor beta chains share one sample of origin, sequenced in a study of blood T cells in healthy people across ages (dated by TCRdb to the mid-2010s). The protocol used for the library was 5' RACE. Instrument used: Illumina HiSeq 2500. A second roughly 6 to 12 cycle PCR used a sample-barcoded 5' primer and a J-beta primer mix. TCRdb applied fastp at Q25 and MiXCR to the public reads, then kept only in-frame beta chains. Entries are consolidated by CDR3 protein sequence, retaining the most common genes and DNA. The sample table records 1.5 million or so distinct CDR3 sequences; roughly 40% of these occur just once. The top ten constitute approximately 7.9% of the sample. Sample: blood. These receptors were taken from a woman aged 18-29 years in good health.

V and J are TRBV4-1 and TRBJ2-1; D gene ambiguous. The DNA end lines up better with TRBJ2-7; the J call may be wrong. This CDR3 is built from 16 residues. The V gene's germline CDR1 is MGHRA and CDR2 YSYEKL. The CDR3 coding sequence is TGCGCCAGCAGCCAAGAAGGTTGGCGGTTCTACAATGAGCAGTACTTC. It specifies CASSQEGWRFYNEQYF.

CDR3 nucleotide sequence: TGTGCCATCAGTGAGTCGGGGACTGGCTACACCTTC. Translation gives CAISESGTGYTF. The chain recombines TRBV10-3 with TRBJ1-2; tentative D call: TRBD1 (5 bases). This CDR3 is built from 12 residues. The ends were cut back, 0 bases at V and 7 bases at J, with 6 bases in the middle. Germline CDR1 is ENHRY and CDR2 is SYGVKD.

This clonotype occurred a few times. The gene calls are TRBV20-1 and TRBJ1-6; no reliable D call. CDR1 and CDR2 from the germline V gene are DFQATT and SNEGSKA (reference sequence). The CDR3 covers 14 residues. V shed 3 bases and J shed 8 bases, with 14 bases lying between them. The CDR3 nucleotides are TGCAGTGCTAGCACTTATCGCAGTGATTCACCCCTCCACTTT. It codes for CSASTYRSDSPLHF.